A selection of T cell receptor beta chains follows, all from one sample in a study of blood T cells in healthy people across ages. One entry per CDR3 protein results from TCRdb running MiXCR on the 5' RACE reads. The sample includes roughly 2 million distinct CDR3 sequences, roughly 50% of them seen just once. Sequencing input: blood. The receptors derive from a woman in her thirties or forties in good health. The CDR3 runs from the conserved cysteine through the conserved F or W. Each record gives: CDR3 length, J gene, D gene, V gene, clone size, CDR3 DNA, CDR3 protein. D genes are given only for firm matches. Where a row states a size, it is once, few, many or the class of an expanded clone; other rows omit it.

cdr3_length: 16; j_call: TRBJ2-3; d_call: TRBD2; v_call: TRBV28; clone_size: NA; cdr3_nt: TGTGCCAGCAGTTCGATTAGCGGGGGGGCAGGGGATACGCAGTATTTT; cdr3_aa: CASSSISGGAGDTQYF
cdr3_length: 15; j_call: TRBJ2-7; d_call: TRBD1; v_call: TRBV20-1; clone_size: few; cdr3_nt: TGCAGTGCTCCTAGACAGGGGTGGAAAAATGACGAGCAGTACTTC; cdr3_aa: CSAPRQGWKNDEQYF
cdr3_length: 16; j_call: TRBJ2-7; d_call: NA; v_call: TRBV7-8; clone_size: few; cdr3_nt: TGTGCCAGCAGCTTTCGAAGCACAGGGCCTATCTACGAGCAGTACTTC; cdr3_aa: CASSFRSTGPIYEQYF
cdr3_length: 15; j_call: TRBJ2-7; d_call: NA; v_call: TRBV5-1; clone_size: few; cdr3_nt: TGCGCCAGCAGCTTGGCCCCGGGGGTCGATTACGAGCAGTACTTC; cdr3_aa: CASSLAPGVDYEQYF
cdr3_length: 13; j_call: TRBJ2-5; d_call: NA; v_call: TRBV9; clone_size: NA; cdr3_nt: TGTGCCAGCAGCGTATGGGGCGAAGAGACCCAGTACTTC; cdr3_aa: CASSVWGEETQYF
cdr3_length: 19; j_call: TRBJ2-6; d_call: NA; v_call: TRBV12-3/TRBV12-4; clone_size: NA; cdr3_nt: TGTGCCAGCAGCCCCCTCAGGGCGGGATGGGTTAAAGGGGCCAACGTCCTGACTTTC; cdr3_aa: CASSPLRAGWVKGANVLTF
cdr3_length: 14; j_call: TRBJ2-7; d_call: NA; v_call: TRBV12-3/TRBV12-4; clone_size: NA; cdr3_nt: TGTGCCAGCAGTTCGGGACCGGCTGGGGGAGAGCAGTACTTC; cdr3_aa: CASSSGPAGGEQYF
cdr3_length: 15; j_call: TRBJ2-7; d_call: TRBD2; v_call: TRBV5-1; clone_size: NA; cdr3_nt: TGCGACAGCAGCTTGAGCGGGACCTCCTACAATGAGCAGTACTTC; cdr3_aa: CDSSLSGTSYNEQYF
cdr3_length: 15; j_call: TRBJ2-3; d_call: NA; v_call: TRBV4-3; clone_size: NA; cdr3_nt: TGCGCCAGCAGCCAAGAGGTCGGGTACACAGATACGCAGTATTTT; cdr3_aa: CASSQEVGYTDTQYF
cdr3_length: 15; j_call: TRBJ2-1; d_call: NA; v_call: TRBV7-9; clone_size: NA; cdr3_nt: TGTGCCAGCAACCAAGGATTACAGAATTACAATGAGCAGTTCTTC; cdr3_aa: CASNQGLQNYNEQFF
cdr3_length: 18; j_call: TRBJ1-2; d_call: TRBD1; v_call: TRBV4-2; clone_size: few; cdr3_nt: TGTGCCAGCAGCCAAGTGTCGGAACAGGGGGTCAGAAGGGATGGCTACACCTTC; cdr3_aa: CASSQVSEQGVRRDGYTF
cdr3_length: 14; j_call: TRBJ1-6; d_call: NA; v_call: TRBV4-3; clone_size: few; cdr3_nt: TGCGCCAGCAGCGCATTAAAGGGGAATTCACCCCTCCACTTT; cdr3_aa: CASSALKGNSPLHF
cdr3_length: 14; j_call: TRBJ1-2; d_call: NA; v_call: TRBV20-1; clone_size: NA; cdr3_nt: TGCAGTGCTAGAGATCGGAAAGGGGATTATGGCTACACCTTC; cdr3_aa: CSARDRKGDYGYTF
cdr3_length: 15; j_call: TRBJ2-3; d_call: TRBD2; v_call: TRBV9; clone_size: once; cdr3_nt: TGTGCCAGCAGCGACGCCTCACTAGCGGGGCAGACGCAGTATTTT; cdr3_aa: CASSDASLAGQTQYF
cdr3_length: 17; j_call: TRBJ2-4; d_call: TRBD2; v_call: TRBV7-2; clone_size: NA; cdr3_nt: TGTGCCAGCAGCCAAAGTCCTAGCGGGAGAGCCAAAAACATTCAGTACTTC; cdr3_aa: CASSQSPSGRAKNIQYF
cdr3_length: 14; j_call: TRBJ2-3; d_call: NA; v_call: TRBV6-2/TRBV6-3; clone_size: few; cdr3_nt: TGTGCCAGCAGTTACTCGCTTGTTGGAGATACGCAGTATTTT; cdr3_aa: CASSYSLVGDTQYF
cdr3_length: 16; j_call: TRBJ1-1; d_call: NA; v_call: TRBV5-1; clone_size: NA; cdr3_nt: TGCGCCAGCAGCTTGGCCTGGGCCAGGGCGGGCACTGAAGCTTTCTTT; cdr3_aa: CASSLAWARAGTEAFF
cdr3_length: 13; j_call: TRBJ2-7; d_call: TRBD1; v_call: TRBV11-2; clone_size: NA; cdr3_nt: TGTGCCAGCCTCGGGGACAGGAGGGACGAGCAGTACTTC; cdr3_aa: CASLGDRRDEQYF
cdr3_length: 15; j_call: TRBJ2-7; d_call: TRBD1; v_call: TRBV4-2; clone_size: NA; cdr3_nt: TGTGCCAGCAGCATGAGGGACAGGGACTCCTACGAGCAGTACTTC; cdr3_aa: CASSMRDRDSYEQYF
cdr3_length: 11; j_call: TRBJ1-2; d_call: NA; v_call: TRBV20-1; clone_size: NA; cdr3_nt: TGCAGTGCTTGGACCGGCTATGGCTACACCTTC; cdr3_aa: CSAWTGYGYTF
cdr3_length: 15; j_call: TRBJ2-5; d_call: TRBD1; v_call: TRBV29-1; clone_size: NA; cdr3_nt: TGCAGCGTTGCCCCGAGGGCAGGGGGACGAGAGACCCAGTACTTC; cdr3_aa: CSVAPRAGGRETQYF
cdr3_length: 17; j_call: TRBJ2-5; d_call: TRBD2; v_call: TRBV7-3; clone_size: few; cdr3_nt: TGTGCCAGCAGCTTAACACCCACTAGCGGGGGGTCGGAGACCCAGTACTTC; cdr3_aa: CASSLTPTSGGSETQYF
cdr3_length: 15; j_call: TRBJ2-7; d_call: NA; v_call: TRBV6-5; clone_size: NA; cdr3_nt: TGTGCCAGCAGTTACTCCGGCAGGGAGAGATACGAGCAGTACTTC; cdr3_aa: CASSYSGRERYEQYF
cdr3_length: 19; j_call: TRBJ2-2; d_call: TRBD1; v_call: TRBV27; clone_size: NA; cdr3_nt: TGTGCCAGCAGTTTGCCCCCGGGACAGGGGGCGATGACCACCGGGGAGCTGTTTTTT; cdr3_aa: CASSLPPGQGAMTTGELFF
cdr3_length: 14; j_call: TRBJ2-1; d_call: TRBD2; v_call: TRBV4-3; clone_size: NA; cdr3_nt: TGCGCCAGCAGCCGGACTAGCGGACCCAATGAGCAGTTCTTC; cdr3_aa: CASSRTSGPNEQFF
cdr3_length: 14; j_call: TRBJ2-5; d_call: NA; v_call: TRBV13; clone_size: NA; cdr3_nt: TGTGCCAGCAGCTTAGGCCCAGATGCGGAGACCCAGTACTTC; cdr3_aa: CASSLGPDAETQYF
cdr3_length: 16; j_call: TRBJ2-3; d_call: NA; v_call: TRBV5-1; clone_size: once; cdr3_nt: TGCGCCAGCAGCTGGGGAGGGGGGGGAATCACAGATACGCAGTATTTT; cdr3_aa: CASSWGGGGITDTQYF
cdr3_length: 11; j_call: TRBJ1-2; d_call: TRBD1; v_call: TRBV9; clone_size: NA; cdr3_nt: TGTGCCAGCAGCTCCCGACAGGGATTCACCTTC; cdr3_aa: CASSSRQGFTF
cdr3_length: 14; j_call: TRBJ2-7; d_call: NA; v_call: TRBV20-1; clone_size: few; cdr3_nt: TGCAGTGCTAGGAAGGACAACTTGGGCTACGAGCAGTACTTC; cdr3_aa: CSARKDNLGYEQYF
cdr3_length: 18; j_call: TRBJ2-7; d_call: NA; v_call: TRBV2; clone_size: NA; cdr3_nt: TGTGCCAGCAAAGGCCTGAACTTCCGCGGCCTCCCTACCTACGAGCAGTACTTC; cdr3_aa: CASKGLNFRGLPTYEQYF
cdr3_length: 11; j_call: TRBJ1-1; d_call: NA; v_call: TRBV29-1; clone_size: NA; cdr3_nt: TGCAGCGTTGGACGGAACACTGAAGCTTTCTTT; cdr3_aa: CSVGRNTEAFF
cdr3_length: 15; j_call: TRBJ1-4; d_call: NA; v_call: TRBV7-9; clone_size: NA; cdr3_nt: TGTGCCAGCAGCTTAGATACAGCCCGTAATGAAAAACTGTTTTTT; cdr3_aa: CASSLDTARNEKLFF
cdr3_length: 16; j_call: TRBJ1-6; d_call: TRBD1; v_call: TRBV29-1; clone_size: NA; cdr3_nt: TGCAGCGTTGATTATAGGGACAGGTTCTTTAATTCACCCCTCCACTTT; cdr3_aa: CSVDYRDRFFNSPLHF
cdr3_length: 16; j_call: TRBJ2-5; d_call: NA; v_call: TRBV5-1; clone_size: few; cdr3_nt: TGCGCCAGCCGGGGGGACAGGATTCTAGGAGGAGAGACCCAGTACTTC; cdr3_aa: CASRGDRILGGETQYF
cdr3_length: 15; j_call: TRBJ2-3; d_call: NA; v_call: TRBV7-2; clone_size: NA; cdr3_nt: TGTGCCAGCAGCTTAAGGACTTCCGACACAGATACGCAGTATTTT; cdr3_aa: CASSLRTSDTDTQYF
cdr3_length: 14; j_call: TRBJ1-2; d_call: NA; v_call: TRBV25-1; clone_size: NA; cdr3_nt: TGTGCCAGCAGTAACCTCGTCGAGGGCTATGGCTACACCTTC; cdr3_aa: CASSNLVEGYGYTF
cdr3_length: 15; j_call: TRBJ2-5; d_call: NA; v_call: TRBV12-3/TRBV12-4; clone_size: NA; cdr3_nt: TGTGCCAGCAGTTTCAAGACAGCCCTGGCGGAGACCCAGTACTTC; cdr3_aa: CASSFKTALAETQYF
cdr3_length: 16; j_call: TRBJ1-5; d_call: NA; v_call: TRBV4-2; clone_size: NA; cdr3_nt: TGTGCCAGCAGCCAAGGGGTAAGGGGGAGCAATCAGCCCCAGCATTTT; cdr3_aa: CASSQGVRGSNQPQHF
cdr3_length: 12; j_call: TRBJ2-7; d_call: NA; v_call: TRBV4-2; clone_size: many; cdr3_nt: TGTGCCAGCAATTTGTACTACTACGAGCAGTACTTC; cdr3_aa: CASNLYYYEQYF
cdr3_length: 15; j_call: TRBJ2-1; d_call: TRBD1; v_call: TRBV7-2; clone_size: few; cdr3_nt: TGTGCCAGCAAAACTGGACAGGGCCTCTACAATGAGCAGTTCTTC; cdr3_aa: CASKTGQGLYNEQFF
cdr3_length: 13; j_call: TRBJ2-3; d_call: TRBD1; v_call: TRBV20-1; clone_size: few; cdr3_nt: TGCAGTGCAGACAGGGGGAGCACAGATACGCAGTATTTT; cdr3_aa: CSADRGSTDTQYF
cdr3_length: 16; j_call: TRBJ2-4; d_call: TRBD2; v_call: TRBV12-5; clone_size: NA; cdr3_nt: TGTGCTAGTGGTTTGGTACTAGCGGGCCGCAAAAACATTCAGTACTTC; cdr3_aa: CASGLVLAGRKNIQYF
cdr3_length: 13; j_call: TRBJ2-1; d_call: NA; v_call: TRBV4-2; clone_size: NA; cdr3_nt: TGTGCCAGCAGCCAAGATCTTGTAGATGAGCAGTTCTTC; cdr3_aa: CASSQDLVDEQFF
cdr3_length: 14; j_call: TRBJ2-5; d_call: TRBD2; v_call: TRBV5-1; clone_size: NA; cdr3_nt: TGCGCCAGCAGCGTGGCGACTAGCGGGTATGAGCAGTACTTC; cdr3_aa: CASSVATSGYEQYF
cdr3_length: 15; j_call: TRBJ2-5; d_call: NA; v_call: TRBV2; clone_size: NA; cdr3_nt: TGTGCCAGCAGTCGGTGGCCTAGCGAAGGGGGGGAGCAGTACTTC; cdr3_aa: CASSRWPSEGGEQYF